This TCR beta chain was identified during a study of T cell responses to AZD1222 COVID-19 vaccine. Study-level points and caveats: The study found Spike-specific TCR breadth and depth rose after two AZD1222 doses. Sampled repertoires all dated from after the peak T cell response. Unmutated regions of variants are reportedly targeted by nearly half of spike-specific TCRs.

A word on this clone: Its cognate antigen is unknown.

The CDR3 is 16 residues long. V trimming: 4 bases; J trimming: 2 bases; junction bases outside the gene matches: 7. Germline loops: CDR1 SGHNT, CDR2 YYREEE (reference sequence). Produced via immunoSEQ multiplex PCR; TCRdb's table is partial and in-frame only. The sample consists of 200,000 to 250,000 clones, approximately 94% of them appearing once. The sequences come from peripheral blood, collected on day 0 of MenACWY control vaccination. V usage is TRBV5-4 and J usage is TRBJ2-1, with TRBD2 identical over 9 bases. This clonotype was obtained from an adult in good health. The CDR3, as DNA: TGTGCCAGCAGCGTTCCGGAGCGGGGGGCCTACAATGAGCAGTTCTTC. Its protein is CASSVPERGAYNEQFF.